This T cell receptor (beta chain) was profiled in a study of a mutant IDH1 vaccine in newly diagnosed glioma. As for this clone: The antigen is unknown.

This table comes from immunoSEQ multiplex PCR, and its TCRdb copy is limited to in-frame clones, with some not included. The table includes some 40,000 clones, 80% detected once. Stated time point: week 11, during vaccination. In every dose of vaccine, 300 ug of mutant IDH1 20-mer peptide was given alongside topical imiquimod. The sequenced sample was peripheral blood mononuclear cells (PBMCs), obtained from a glioma patient whose treatment included an IDH1 peptide vaccine. This sequence originates from a woman aged 30 to 39 with glioma. Some clones in this sample may be carry-over from other donors' samples.

The CDR3 DNA reads as TGTGCCAGCACCGTAGGGTTCGGCGGGGAGCTGTTTTTT. It encodes CASTVGFGGELFF. The chain has TRBV6-5 and TRBJ2-2; D not certain. V was cut by 7 bases and J by 7 bases, with 13 bases left in between. Germline CDR1 reads MNHEY; CDR2 reads SVGAGI. The CDR3 covers 13 residues.